Presented here are 14 T cell receptor beta chains from one specimen sequenced in a study of T cell repertoires in cytomegalovirus infection. TCRdb itself ran the reads through MiXCR, one entry per CDR3 protein. Of 680,000 or so distinct CDR3 sequences listed, roughly 35% are singletons. The material sequenced was PBMCs. The receptors come from a human donor in good health (CMV status not recorded). Some clones in this sample may be carry-over from other donors' samples.

This clonotype is medium-sized in the sample. The V gene is TRBV7-2, the J gene TRBJ2-7; TRBD2 matches 10 bases. The trim removed 0 bases at V and 2 bases at J, leaving 1 base unmatched. CDR3 length equals 15 residues. The germline V gene encodes CDR1 SGHTA and CDR2 FQGNSA. CDR3 DNA: TGTGCCAGCAGCTTAGCTAGCGGGGGGACCTACGAGCAGTACTTC. Protein: CASSLASGGTYEQYF.

The V and J genes are TRBV27 and TRBJ1-5; D may be TRBD1 (5 bases). The CDR3 loop spans 15 amino acids. Per germline, CDR1 MNHEY and CDR2 SMNVEV (reference sequence). V lost 2 bases and J lost 0, with 8 bases in between. CDR3: CASSLRTNSNQPQHF. In DNA, the CDR3 is TGTGCCAGCAGTTTACGGACAAATAGCAATCAGCCCCAGCATTTT.

The sample holds a few counts of this clonotype. At one end, the junction sequence differs from germline, possibly due to a read error. The rearrangement uses TRBV28 and TRBJ1-2; 8 bases map to TRBD1. CDR1 is MDHEN and CDR2 is SYDVKM in the germline V gene. The CDR3 totals 14 residues. CDR3 sequence: CASSPLDREPVRLF. CDR3 DNA sequence: TGTGCCAGCAGTCCCTTGGACAGGGAGCCGGTTCGGCTCTTC.

This clonotype was detected a few times. The rearrangement uses TRBV7-8 and TRBJ1-6; no definite D call. Germline assignment: CDR1 SGHVS and CDR2 FQNEAQ. The CDR3 covers 15 residues. Trimming took 9 bases from V and 2 from J, leaving 14 bases between them. In nucleotides, the CDR3 is TGTGCCAGTAGCCTCGAATTGGCCTATAATTCACCCCTCCACTTT. Its translation is CASSLELAYNSPLHF.

This clonotype was found a few times. The chain is built from TRBV12-3 or TRBV12-4 and TRBJ2-5; maybe TRBD1 (5 bases). The length of the CDR3 is 14 residues. V lost 7 bases to trimming and J lost 7 bases, with 19 bases between them. The CDR3, as DNA: TGTGCCAGCATTGCCGCAGGGCCCATTGGGACCCAGTACTTC. Its protein is CASIAAGPIGTQYF.

This clonotype has more than one count but fewer than ten. The CDR3 is CASSTLTGMNNQPQHF. CDR3 nucleotide sequence: TGTGCCAGTAGTACGCTGACAGGGATGAACAATCAGCCCCAGCATTTT. The chain couples TRBV19 to TRBJ1-5; 7 positions agree with TRBD1. Losses at the gene ends were 4 bases for V and 3 bases for J; bases not matched to a gene: 9. The CDR3 sequence is 16 residues long. Per the germline V gene, CDR1 is LNHDA and CDR2 is SQIVND (reference sequence).

Ten or more counts support this clonotype. The chain uses TRBV28 and TRBJ2-7; D uncertain. CDR1 is MDHEN, CDR2 SYDVKM, per germline. CDR3 length: 14 residues. V lost 3 bases, J lost 0 bases, and 9 bases lay in between. The CDR3 spells CASSFGQISYEQYF. DNA for the CDR3: TGTGCCAGCAGTTTCGGGCAGATCTCCTACGAGCAGTACTTC.

The chain couples TRBV12-3 or TRBV12-4 to TRBJ2-1; D ambiguous. The CDR3 has 13 residues. Trimming shortened V by 2 bases and J by 4 bases, and 6 bases separated the two germline ends. The CDR3 sequence is CASSLRAYNEQFF. As DNA, the CDR3 is TGTGCCAGCAGTTTAAGGGCGTACAATGAGCAGTTCTTC.

CDR3 in amino acids: CASSLSVSRPQHF. CDR3 nucleotides: TGTGCCAGCAGTTTATCAGTGTCAAGGCCCCAGCATTTT. The gene calls are TRBV12-3 or TRBV12-4 and TRBJ1-5; D is uncertain. Trimming took 2 bases from V and 9 from J, leaving 11 bases between them. CDR3 length equals 13 residues.

The rearrangement links TRBV28 to TRBJ2-5; 8 bases agree with TRBD2. The ends lost 2 bases at V and 5 bases at J; junction bases unmatched: 7. Germline values: CDR1 MDHEN, CDR2 SYDVKM. CDR3 length: 15 amino acids. CDR3 region: CASSLGAGAGETQYF. CDR3 DNA sequence: TGTGCCAGCAGTTTAGGAGCGGGGGCTGGGGAGACCCAGTACTTC.

This rearrangement joins TRBV18 to TRBJ1-2, with D perhaps TRBD1 (5 bases). V was clipped by 3 bases and J by 4 bases, with 18 bases between them. The CDR3 length is 16 residues. In germline, CDR1 is KGHSH, CDR2 LQKENI. The CDR3: CASSPQGLQDFYGYTF. DNA for the CDR3: TGTGCCAGCTCACCCCAGGGCCTACAGGACTTCTATGGCTACACCTTC.

The sample holds one count of this clonotype. This rearrangement joins TRBV11-2 to TRBJ1-2, with D uncertain. V lost 0 bases and J lost 4, with 9 bases in between. The CDR3 covers 14 residues. The germline V gene has CDR1 SGHAT and CDR2 FQNNGV. CDR3 loop: CASSLDRTVYGYTF. The DNA for the CDR3 is TGTGCCAGCAGCTTAGATCGTACGGTCTATGGCTACACCTTC.

V and J are TRBV7-2 and TRBJ1-5; D is undetermined. From germline, CDR1 is SGHTA and CDR2 FQGNSA. V was shortened by 1 base and J by 2 bases, with 18 bases between the two germline ends. The CDR3 consists of 18 residues. CDR3 nucleotides: TGTGCCAGCAGCTTAGAGAGTCCGGGAGGCTCGCGCAATCAGCCCCAGCATTTT. It specifies CASSLESPGGSRNQPQHF.

The CDR3 spells CASSFQGARSTEAFF. The CDR3 coding sequence is TGTGCCAGCAGTTTCCAGGGGGCGAGGAGCACTGAAGCTTTCTTT. The chain links TRBV28 to TRBJ1-1, with TRBD1 matching 8 bases. The CDR3 spans 15 residues. The V gene end was trimmed by 3 bases and the J gene end by 4 bases; junction bases not matched to a gene: 7. Germline assignment: CDR1 MDHEN and CDR2 SYDVKM.